The 30 T cell receptor beta chains below come from one sample, sequenced in a study of human thymus T cells. The method was immunoSEQ multiplex PCR; TCRdb's version includes in-frame clones alone and lacks a portion of them. The sample contains some 46,000 clones, 85% to 95% of which appear only once. The sequenced material came from blood. These receptors all come from a girl under three years old with a congenital heart defect but otherwise immunologically healthy.

This chain links TRBV28 with TRBJ1-6; perhaps TRBD1 as D (5 bases). The germline V gene has CDR1 MDHEN and CDR2 SYDVKM. The CDR3 covers 15 residues. V lost 4 bases, J lost 9 bases, and 16 bases lay in between. The DNA for the CDR3 is TGTGCCAGCAGTTCCTCAGACCTACAGGCTTCACCCCTCCACTTT. It codes for CASSSSDLQASPLHF.

The chain carries TRBV18 and TRBJ2-1; D uncertain. V lost 3 bases and J 6 bases, leaving 15 bases between the germline ends. The CDR3 is 15 amino acids. In germline, CDR1 is KGHSH, CDR2 LQKENI. CDR3 sequence (DNA): TGTGCCAGCTCACCGCTAAACCTGGGGTCCAATGAGCAGTTCTTC. It codes for CASSPLNLGSNEQFF.

The V and J genes are TRBV5-4 and TRBJ2-1; 7 bases line up with TRBD2. V dropped 9 bases and J dropped 6; count of bases not matched to a gene: 9. Germline CDR1 reads SGHNT; CDR2 reads YYREEE (reference sequence). The CDR3 is 13 amino acids. The CDR3 region has the DNA TGTGCCATCAACGGGGAGGGTCCCAATGAGCAGTTCTTC. Its protein product is CAINGEGPNEQFF.

The rearrangement uses TRBV9 and TRBJ2-1; 11 bases agree with TRBD2. The CDR3 is 19 residues long. The germline V gene encodes CDR1 SGDLS and CDR2 YYNGEE. J was trimmed by 5 bases and V by 2 bases; bases with no gene match: 15. CDR3 nucleotide sequence: TGTGCCAGCAGCGTCTCCCCCTTTGGGATAGCGGGAGGGAACAATGAGCAGTTCTTC. Encoded protein: CASSVSPFGIAGGNNEQFF.

This clone appeared once. The gene calls are TRBV11-3 and TRBJ2-2; the D is unclear. V lost 3 bases and J 6 bases, leaving 8 bases between the germline ends. Germline V gene data show CDR1 as SGHNT and CDR2 as YENEEA. The CDR3 consists of 13 residues. CDR3 sequence (DNA): TGTGCCAGCAGCTTCGGTGGGGCCGGGGAGCTGTTTTTT. This codes for CASSFGGAGELFF.

The chain recombines TRBV4-3 with TRBJ2-7; TRBD2 aligns across 7 bases. This CDR3 region has 13 residues. Germline CDR1 is LGHNA and CDR2 is YSLEER. V shed 3 bases, J shed 5 bases, and the junction held 4 bases outside the gene matches. The CDR3 sequence is CASSQGRGDEQYF. The CDR3, as DNA: TGCGCCAGCAGCCAGGGGAGGGGAGACGAGCAGTACTTC.

DNA of the CDR3: TGTGCCAGTCAGGGTGGGGATTTCCCACAAGAGACCCAGTACTTC. It yields the protein CASQGGDFPQETQYF. The chain recombines TRBV28 with TRBJ2-5; TRBD1 is a possible D gene (5 bases). V was cut by 9 bases and J by 2 bases, with 19 bases left in between. The V gene's germline CDR1 is MDHEN and CDR2 SYDVKM. There are 15 residues in the CDR3.

The chain recombines TRBV12-2 with TRBJ2-4; the table names TRBD2, a call not compared with the DNA. TRBV12-2 is a recognized pseudogene. This CDR3 has 19 amino acids. For the CDR3, the DNA is TGTGCAAGTCGCTTATCAGGGACTAGCGGGAGACTAGCCAAAAACATTCAGTACTTC. Translated, it gives CASRLSGTSGRLAKNIQYF.

The chain recombines TRBV2 with TRBJ2-1, with TRBD2 matching 8 bases. The CDR3 extends over 15 amino acids. V lost 6 bases and J lost 7; bases outside the gene matches: 11. The germline gives CDR1 SNHLY, CDR2 FYNNEI. CDR3 nucleotide sequence: TGTGCCAGCAGGCGGGAGGTCGGGGGGTTAAATGAGCAGTTCTTC. Protein sequence: CASRREVGGLNEQFF.

The chain links TRBV19 to TRBJ1-1; 7 positions agree with TRBD1. V was clipped by 3 bases and J by 4 bases; unmatched bases: 11. The CDR3 length is 16 residues. CDR1 is LNHDA, CDR2 SQIVND, per germline (reference sequence). The DNA of the CDR3 is TGTGCCAGTAGTATTGTTCCACAGGGGCCAGGCACTGAAGCTTTCTTT. This encodes CASSIVPQGPGTEAFF.

The V call is TRBV19, the J call TRBJ2-3, with unresolved D. V was pared by 0 bases and J by 8 bases, with 12 bases between. Germline assignment: CDR1 LNHDA and CDR2 SQIVND (reference sequence). This CDR3 has 14 amino acids. DNA for the CDR3: TGTGCCAGTAGTATAGACAGGCTTGGATTTACGCAGTATTTT. Protein sequence: CASSIDRLGFTQYF.

The chain is built from TRBV19 and TRBJ2-1; a possible D gene is TRBD2 (6 bases). The CDR3 runs 18 residues. Trimming removed 2 bases from V and 0 bases from J, with 17 bases in between. Germline values: CDR1 LNHDA, CDR2 SQIVND (reference sequence). CDR3 sequence reads: CASSIWGSYGSSYNEQFF. The CDR3 DNA follows: TGTGCCAGTAGTATATGGGGGTCGTACGGGAGCTCCTACAATGAGCAGTTCTTC.

The V and J genes are TRBV6-6 and TRBJ2-7; 7 nucleotides line up with TRBD1. The ends lost 0 bases at V and 10 bases at J; junction bases unmatched: 3. CDR1 and CDR2 from the germline V gene are MNHNY and SVGAGI (reference sequence). The CDR3 is 12 amino acids. CDR3 coding DNA: TGTGCCAGCAGTTACTCCGGACAGGCTCAGTACTTC. Residues: CASSYSGQAQYF.

V and J are TRBV7-2 and TRBJ1-2, with 7 positions matching TRBD1. From germline, CDR1 is SGHTA and CDR2 FQGNSA. Germline trimming cut 4 bases from V and 5 bases from J; bases unmatched to any gene: 13. This CDR3 is 16 amino acids long. The chain's CDR3 is CASSSLTGRPLYGYTF. CDR3 nucleotides: TGTGCCAGCAGCTCACTGACAGGGAGGCCTCTATATGGCTACACCTTC.

The chain carries TRBV10-3 and TRBJ1-1, with 7 bases identical to TRBD1. The CDR3 covers 14 residues. From germline, CDR1 is ENHRY and CDR2 SYGVKD. V gave up 6 bases and J gave up 1 base; unmatched junction bases: 5. CDR3 region: CAISGTVRNTEAFF. CDR3 nucleotide sequence: TGTGCCATCAGCGGGACAGTAAGGAACACTGAAGCTTTCTTT.

The chain has TRBV5-6 and TRBJ2-1; 15 bases line up with TRBD2. This CDR3 has 16 amino acids. Germline V gene sequence: CDR1 SGHDT, CDR2 YYEEEE. V lost 7 bases, J lost 6 bases, and 8 bases stayed unmatched. CDR3 sequence reads: CASFVRTSGRANEQFF. The CDR3 coding sequence is TGTGCCAGCTTCGTTAGGACTAGCGGGAGGGCCAATGAGCAGTTCTTC.

The V and J genes are TRBV18 and TRBJ2-3, with D uncertain. Germline values: CDR1 KGHSH, CDR2 LQKENI. V dropped 3 bases and J dropped 11 bases, with 9 bases sitting between them. The CDR3 consists of 11 residues. CDR3 coding DNA: TGTGCCAGCTCACCTAACTTTAGGCAGTATTTT. Translated: CASSPNFRQYF.

CDR3 DNA: TGTGCCAGTTCGAGATCAGAATACAATGAGCAGTTCTTC. It codes for CASSRSEYNEQFF. The rearrangement uses TRBV6-5 and TRBJ2-1; unclear D gene. The CDR3 loop spans 13 amino acids. The germline V gene has CDR1 MNHEY and CDR2 SVGAGI. Trimming took 9 bases from V and 4 from J, leaving 13 bases between them.

In this sample, this clone turned up once. This CDR3 reads CASSPRSGPAYEQYF. CDR3 sequence (DNA): TGTGCCAGCAGTCCGCGAAGCGGGCCAGCCTACGAGCAGTACTTC. V is TRBV2 and J is TRBJ2-7; TRBD2 is a possible D gene (6 bases). Trimming removed 5 bases at V and 2 bases at J, with 16 bases between. The CDR3 extends over 15 amino acids. Germline values: CDR1 SNHLY, CDR2 FYNNEI.

The genes are TRBV29-1 and TRBJ2-2, with D perhaps matching TRBD1 or TRBD2 (7 bases each). Per the germline V gene, CDR1 is SQVTM and CDR2 is ANQGSEA. The CDR3 is made up of 16 amino acids. Trimming shortened V by 0 bases and J by 5 bases, and 16 bases separated the two germline ends. The CDR3 sequence: CSVEDLRGRETGELFF. The CDR3 coding sequence is TGCAGCGTTGAAGATCTAAGGGGGCGGGAGACCGGGGAGCTGTTTTTT.

About this clone itself: A junction boundary mismatches the germline segment, possibly from a read error. The chain combines TRBV7-3 with TRBJ2-7, with 8 bases that match TRBD2. The CDR3 extends over 13 amino acids. Germline-derived CDR1 and CDR2 are SGHTA and FQGTGA. The CDR3 loop reads CASSLTGREVQYF. CDR3 sequence (DNA): TGTGCCAGCAGTTTAACGGGGCGGGAGGTGCAGTACTTC.

This clone was detected only once. The CDR3 bases are TGTGCCAGCAGTTTCTGGTCGCGGGGGAACACCGGGGAGCTGTTTTTT. Encoded protein: CASSFWSRGNTGELFF. V and J are TRBV27 and TRBJ2-2; tentative D call: TRBD2 (6 bases). The CDR3 extends over 16 amino acids. Looked up from germline, CDR1 is MNHEY and CDR2 is SMNVEV (reference sequence). The V end lost 3 bases, the J end lost 1 base, and 12 bases lay between the germline ends.

The rearrangement joins TRBV2 to TRBJ2-7; D is possibly TRBD1 (5 bases). Trimming stripped 2 bases from V and 5 bases from J, with 13 bases between. The CDR3 extends over 14 amino acids. Per the germline V gene, CDR1 is SNHLY and CDR2 is FYNNEI. The CDR3 here is CASSEMGQPHEQYF. The CDR3 nucleotides are TGTGCCAGCAGTGAAATGGGGCAACCACACGAGCAGTACTTC.

The chain is built from TRBV6-4 and TRBJ2-1, with D possibly being TRBD2 (5 bases). Trimming removed 5 bases at V and 2 bases at J, with 22 bases between. Germline CDR1 reads MRHNA; CDR2 reads SNTAGT. The CDR3 contains 18 residues. CDR3 protein: CASSPRAILDLPYNEQFF. For the CDR3, the DNA is TGTGCCAGCAGTCCTCGAGCTATCCTGGACTTACCCTACAATGAGCAGTTCTTC.

The rearrangement uses TRBV18 and TRBJ2-7, with unresolved D. V was cut by 2 bases and J by 4 bases, with 6 bases left in between. This CDR3 region has 12 residues. Per the germline V gene, CDR1 is KGHSH and CDR2 is LQKENI. This chain's CDR3 is CASSPSEYEQYF. As DNA, the CDR3 is TGTGCCAGCTCACCATCGGAATACGAGCAGTACTTC.

The V gene is TRBV5-4, the J gene TRBJ2-3; 16 positions agree with TRBD2. V lost 0 bases and J lost 5; bases outside the gene matches: 6. This CDR3 contains 18 residues. Germline values: CDR1 SGHNT, CDR2 YYREEE (reference sequence). Written as DNA, the CDR3 is TGTGCCAGCAGCTTGGGGGGACTAGCGGGAGGGCCAAGAGATACGCAGTATTTT. This encodes CASSLGGLAGGPRDTQYF.

With regard to this clone: The same CDR3 is also encoded by other DNA sequences in this sample. The rearrangement links TRBV27 to TRBJ1-3, with D uncertain. Germline CDR1 is MNHEY and CDR2 is SMNVEV (reference sequence). The length of the CDR3 is 13 residues. Trimming removed 3 bases at V and 2 bases at J, with 5 bases between. For the CDR3, the DNA is TGTGCCAGCAGTTTGGTAGCTGGAAACACCATATATTTT. Protein: CASSLVAGNTIYF.

The CDR3 protein is CASSQDEGEHNQPQHF. The CDR3 DNA reads TGCGCCAGCAGCCAAGATGAAGGAGAGCACAATCAGCCCCAGCATTTT. The rearrangement links TRBV4-1 to TRBJ1-5, with D unclear. This CDR3 has 16 amino acids. Trimming cost V 0 bases and J 3 bases, with 12 bases left between them. Per germline, CDR1 MGHRA and CDR2 YSYEKL.

V gene TRBV5-1 combines with J gene TRBJ2-1; tentatively, D is TRBD1 (6 bases). Germline values: CDR1 SGHRS, CDR2 YFSETQ. The V and J ends lost 2 bases and 3 bases respectively, with 12 bases between them. The CDR3 has 15 residues. The CDR3: CASSLTGQGYNEQFF. As DNA, the CDR3 is TGCGCCAGCAGCTTAACGGGACAAGGCTACAATGAGCAGTTCTTC.

This clone was observed a single time. The chain carries TRBV5-4 and TRBJ1-5, with a tentative D call TRBD1 (5 bases). CDR3 length: 14 residues. The V gene lost 4 bases and the J gene lost 6 bases, with 14 bases spanning the gap. Germline V CDR1 and CDR2: SGHNT, YYREEE (reference sequence). CDR3 DNA sequence: TGTGCCAGCAGCAACGGGGCCCAGGGTCAGCCCCAGCATTTT. It is translated as CASSNGAQGQPQHF.